This T cell receptor beta chain was obtained from a study of blood T cell repertoires in COVID-19. Study-wide background: The samples span acute and convalescent COVID-19 from the United States, Italy and Spain.

The CDR3 runs to 13 residues. Source study methods: Amplifying reference gene primers gave estimates of nucleated cell counts. Libraries were prepared by immunoSEQ multiplex PCR; TCRdb keeps only in-frame clonotypes and omits some of them. The DNA was the basis for D and trimming; V, J and clone size are from that table. The table lists about 97,000 clones, approximately 87% of them singletons. The receptor comes from a human donor in a cohort sampled during active COVID-19. The specimen sequenced was peripheral blood. The J gene is TRBJ2-3, the V gene TRBV21-1; TRBD1 was called by the table and not checked on the DNA. TRBV21-1 is reported as a pseudogene. CDR3 coding DNA: TGTGCCCCCGCCCCACAGGGGGAATGGGCGCAGTATTTT. Translated: CAPAPQGEWAQYF.